These T cell receptor beta chains were read from a single sample in a study of T cell responses to AZD1222 COVID-19 vaccine. Generated by immunoSEQ multiplex PCR, the TCRdb table keeps only in-frame clones and is missing some. The sample lists roughly 97,000 clones, approximately 88% occurring once. This specimen consisted of peripheral blood, obtained on day 0 of AZD1222 vaccination. These receptors were obtained from an adult in good health. Each CDR3 is given with its conserved first and last residue. A D gene is named only where the DNA matches it firmly. Clone size, where shown, is once, few, many, or a class for clones that have expanded.

d_call clone_size j_call v_call cdr3_nt cdr3_aa
TRBD2 . TRBJ2-1 TRBV29-1 TGCAGCGGAGCTAGACTAGCGGGAGGGGGGAATGAGCAGTTCTTC CSGARLAGGGNEQFF
. . TRBJ2-2 TRBV11-3 TGTGCCAGCAGCCCCGGGTTATTTCGAGACACCGGGGAGCTGTTTTTT CASSPGLFRDTGELFF
. . TRBJ1-5 TRBV28 TGTGCCAGCAGTCCGATAGGTCCCAGGGCGAAGGGCAATCAGCCCCAGCATTTT CASSPIGPRAKGNQPQHF
. once TRBJ2-7 TRBV29-1 TGCAGCGTTGCCAAGGGGCCAGCCTACGAGCAGTACTTC CSVAKGPAYEQYF
TRBD1 . TRBJ1-4 TRBV28 TGTGCCAGCAGTCATCTACCGGGACAGGGGGGTGAAAAACTGTTTTTT CASSHLPGQGGEKLFF
. . TRBJ2-3 TRBV5-8 TGTGCCAGCAGCTTCCAAAGGGTAGATACGCAGTATTTT CASSFQRVDTQYF
. . TRBJ1-1 TRBV7-2 TGTGCCAGCAGCTTAGCGCCCGGCAGGGAAGGTGAAGCTTTCTTT CASSLAPGREGEAFF
. . TRBJ1-5 TRBV7-2 TGTGCCAGCAGCTCAGGAGAATTCAGCAATCAGCCCCAGCATTTT CASSSGEFSNQPQHF
TRBD1 . TRBJ1-2 TRBV29-1 TGCAGCGTTGATGCGGACAGGGCGGGCCTTCTTAACTATGGCTACACCTTC CSVDADRAGLLNYGYTF
. few TRBJ2-4 TRBV4-1 TGCGCCAGCAGCCAAGAAGTGGGCAGACTCTTAGCCAAAAACATTCAGTACTTC CASSQEVGRLLAKNIQYF
. once TRBJ1-2 TRBV25-1 TGTGCCAGCAGTGATTTTGGCGTCTATGGCTACACCTTC CASSDFGVYGYTF
. . TRBJ1-5 TRBV3-1/TRBV3-2 TGTGCCAGCAGCCAAGCTGACGGACGGCCCCAGCATTTT CASSQADGRPQHF
. . TRBJ2-7 TRBV7-9 TGTGCCAGCAGCGAAACAGGAACGTTCCCCTACGAGCAGTACTTC CASSETGTFPYEQYF
. . TRBJ1-4 TRBV7-2 TGTGCCAGCAGCTTCGAAGGGGGGAGGGGAAAACTGTTTTTT CASSFEGGRGKLFF
TRBD2 once TRBJ2-1 TRBV5-1 TGCGCCAGCAGCTTGGATTGGACTAGCGGGAGGGCCGCTGAGCAGTTCTTC CASSLDWTSGRAAEQFF
. . TRBJ2-1 TRBV28 TGTGCCAGCAGTCAAGGACACGAGGTTAACAATGAGCAGTTCTTC CASSQGHEVNNEQFF
. . TRBJ1-2 TRBV20-1 TGCAGTGCCGGTTGGCACTATGGCTACACCTTC CSAGWHYGYTF